This record covers a single T cell receptor (beta chain). The data were taken from a study of tumour-infiltrating T cells in Burkitt lymphoma. Study-level background: Repertoire clonality predicted overall and progression-free survival.

The method was immunoSEQ multiplex PCR; TCRdb's version includes in-frame clones alone and lacks a portion of them. The sample carries around 17,000 clones, approximately 80% recorded once. The germline gives CDR1 LNHDA, CDR2 SQIVND (reference sequence). The CDR3 is 14 amino acids. V gave up 6 bases and J gave up 4 bases, with 14 bases separating them. The V gene is TRBV19, the J gene TRBJ2-3, with D possibly being TRBD2 (6 bases). The material sequenced was tumor tissue. This sequence originates from a human donor with diffuse large B-cell lymphoma. CDR3 nucleotide sequence: TGTGCCAGTAGGAAGGTCTGGGACTCAGATACGCAGTATTTT. The encoded protein is CASRKVWDSDTQYF.